This TCR beta chain was obtained from a study of blood T cell repertoires in COVID-19. Whole-study context: From the United States, Italy and Spain came samples of acute and convalescent COVID-19.

The sample holds one count of this clone. Trimming took off 2 bases at V and 6 bases at J, with 19 bases between the two ends. Germline lookup yields CDR1 SGHNT and CDR2 YENEEA. The length of the CDR3 is 17 residues. Original processing methods: Estimated nucleated cell counts came from reference gene primer amplification. Assay used: immunoSEQ multiplex PCR; TCRdb lists only in-frame clones, some missing. That table gives V, J and clone size, and the DNA gave D and trimming. The data show approximately 270,000 clones, approximately 83% seen once. The sequenced sample consisted of peripheral blood. The TCR comes from a man aged 80 or over with acute or convalescent COVID-19. The J gene is TRBJ1-4, the V gene TRBV11-3; perhaps TRBD1 as D (6 bases). In DNA, the CDR3 is TGTGCCAGCAGCTTAATTTCAGCAGGGGAGAAGGATGAAAAACTGTTTTTT. Its translation is CASSLISAGEKDEKLFF.